The 18 T cell receptor beta chains reported below all come from one sample, sequenced in a study of T cells in localized non-small cell lung cancer (dated by TCRdb to between 2020 and 2021). Library creation used the immunoSEQ multiplex PCR assay. TCRdb carries this immuneACCESS record with in-frame sequences only. Its versions omit some clonotypes, under half of them owing to an unresolved V gene in the studies checked, with the rest unexplained. Within this sample are some 30,000 clones, with 87% of them counted one time only. 15% to 20% of the sample rests with the top ten. This specimen was peripheral blood mononuclear cells, taken before any cancer treatment. All receptors come from a man aged 40 to 69 with stage III lung adenocarcinoma.

The V and J genes are TRBV10-3 and TRBJ1-4, with 8 bases lining up with TRBD1. CDR1 is ENHRY and CDR2 is SYGVKD in the germline V gene. The CDR3 is 14 amino acids. V shed 2 bases and J 4 bases; nucleotides not matched to a gene: 0. The CDR3 loop is CAISEGQGNEKLFF. CDR3 nucleotides: TGTGCCATCAGTGAGGGACAGGGTAATGAAAAACTGTTTTTT.

A single count supports this clone. J is TRBJ1-2 and V is TRBV28, with 9 bases identical to TRBD1. Trimming at V came to 4 bases and at J to 4 bases, leaving 7 bases not matched to a gene. In germline, CDR1 is MDHEN, CDR2 SYDVKM. This CDR3 has 15 residues. In nucleotides, the CDR3 is TGTGCCAGCAGTTCACAGGGGGCGGTTCTCTATGGCTACACCTTC. Protein: CASSSQGAVLYGYTF.

The rearrangement joins TRBV6-1 to TRBJ2-3; maybe TRBD2 (5 bases). With 4 bases removed from V and 6 bases from J, the gap between germline ends came to 11 bases. CDR3 length: 13 residues. Germline values: CDR1 MNHNS, CDR2 SASEGT. CDR3 DNA sequence: TGTGCCAGCAGTGTCGGGGTAGACGATACGCAGTATTTT. Residues: CASSVGVDDTQYF.

The chain combines TRBV7-8 with TRBJ2-1, with a tentative D call TRBD2 (5 bases). The ends were cut back, 5 bases at V and 3 bases at J, with 14 bases in the middle. Germline V gives CDR1 SGHVS, CDR2 FQNEAQ. CDR3 length equals 15 residues. In DNA, the CDR3 is TGTGCCAGCAGCCCCGTCGGGGAGTACTACAATGAGCAGTTCTTC. Protein product: CASSPVGEYYNEQFF.

This sequence joins TRBV7-2 and TRBJ1-2; D is unresolved. The V end was cut by 5 bases, the J end by 4 bases, with 11 bases between. CDR3 length: 13 amino acids. In germline, CDR1 is SGHTA, CDR2 FQGNSA. The CDR3 protein is CASSPTAAYGYTF. CDR3 coding DNA: TGTGCCAGCAGCCCAACGGCGGCCTATGGCTACACCTTC.

The chain employs TRBV18 and TRBJ2-2; 7 nucleotides line up with TRBD2. Trimming cost V 3 bases and J 7 bases; bases outside gene matches: 2. From germline, CDR1 is KGHSH and CDR2 LQKENI. There are 13 residues in the CDR3. The CDR3 DNA reads as TGTGCCAGCTCACCCAGCGGGGTCGGGGAGCTGTTTTTT. Its translation is CASSPSGVGELFF.

The J gene is TRBJ2-3, the V gene TRBV19, with D possibly TRBD1 on 5 matching bases. This CDR3 spans 18 amino acids. The V end was cut by 4 bases, the J end by 2 bases, with 22 bases between. Germline assignment: CDR1 LNHDA and CDR2 SQIVND (reference sequence). The DNA of the CDR3 is TGTGCCAGTAGTAGCTTAAAGACGGCAGGGAAAATCACAGATACGCAGTATTTT. Its translation is CASSSLKTAGKITDTQYF.

The gene calls are TRBV29-1 and TRBJ2-5; no definite D call. The CDR3 has 10 amino acids. Germline V gene data show CDR1 as SQVTM and CDR2 as ANQGSEA. V was pared by 4 bases and J by 5 bases, with 5 bases between. The CDR3 region is CSVGRETQYF. The CDR3 nucleotides are TGCAGCGTTGGACGGGAGACCCAGTACTTC.

The chain joins TRBV11-3 to TRBJ2-2; a weak D match, TRBD1 (6 bases). Per the germline V gene, CDR1 is SGHNT and CDR2 is YENEEA. The CDR3 is 15 residues long. The V end was cut by 1 base, the J end by 4 bases, with 10 bases between. DNA of the CDR3: TGTGCCAGCAGCTTAGGGGGGCAGGTCACCGGGGAGCTGTTTTTT. This encodes CASSLGGQVTGELFF.

The gene calls are TRBV7-2 and TRBJ1-2, with D perhaps matching TRBD1 (5 bases). Germline V CDR1 and CDR2: SGHTA, FQGNSA. The CDR3 is 15 amino acids. The germline V and J ends were trimmed by 5 bases and 4 bases, with 17 bases remaining between them. Here the CDR3 reads CASSRGTETFYGYTF. In DNA form, the CDR3 reads TGTGCCAGCAGCCGAGGGACGGAGACCTTCTATGGCTACACCTTC.

With respect to this clone: Compared with germline, one end of the junction differs, possibly owing to a read error. The V call is TRBV5-6, the J call TRBJ1-1; 8 bases agree with TRBD1. Germline assignment: CDR1 SGHDT and CDR2 YYEEEE. The CDR3 is 13 amino acids. CDR3 sequence: CASSFRTGRIFIF. CDR3 DNA: TGTGCCAGCAGCTTCAGGACAGGGAGAATATTTATCTTT.

The rearrangement uses TRBV7-3 and TRBJ1-2, with D unclear. CDR1 SGHTA and CDR2 FQGTGA come from the germline V gene. Trimming cost V 2 bases and J 3 bases, with 10 bases left between them. The length of the CDR3 is 14 residues. This CDR3 reads CASSLDGADYGYTF. For the CDR3, the DNA is TGTGCCAGCAGCTTAGACGGTGCTGACTATGGCTACACCTTC.

In the case of this clone: Other DNA sequences in the same sample also yield this CDR3. The V call is TRBV7-2, the J call TRBJ2-5; 7 nucleotides line up with TRBD2. This CDR3 spans 14 amino acids. Trimming took 2 bases from V and 4 from J; bases not matched to a gene: 4. CDR1 is SGHTA and CDR2 is FQGNSA in the germline V gene. The CDR3 coding sequence is TGTGCCAGCAGCTTATTGGGGGGGGGAGAGACCCAGTACTTC. Its translation: CASSLLGGGETQYF. Combining the CDR3 with reference TRBV7-2 and TRBJ2-5 gives the whole variable domain GAGVSQSPSNKVTEKGKDVELRCDPISGHTALYWYRQSLGQGLEFLIYFQGNSAPDKSGLPSDRFSAERTGGSVSTLTIQRTQQEDSAVYLCASSLLGGGETQYFGPGTRLLVL.

The rearrangement joins TRBV28 to TRBJ1-4, with 8 bases that match TRBD1. CDR3 length: 14 amino acids. Germline trimming cut 2 bases from V and 6 bases from J; bases unmatched to any gene: 2. Looked up from germline, CDR1 is MDHEN and CDR2 is SYDVKM. CDR3 DNA sequence: TGTGCCAGCAGTTTAGGACAGGGACATGAAAAACTGTTTTTT. It codes for CASSLGQGHEKLFF.

Worth noting for this clone: The same CDR3 also results from other DNA sequences found in this sample. CDR3 bases: TGTGCCAGCAGCTTGGGACCACCCTTGCGCTCCTACGAGCAGTACTTC. This sequence encodes CASSLGPPLRSYEQYF. This chain joins TRBV5-4 and TRBJ2-7; D is ambiguous. Germline CDR1 reads SGHNT; CDR2 reads YYREEE (reference sequence). Trimming took off 0 bases at V and 0 bases at J, with 13 bases between the two ends. The CDR3 runs to 16 residues.

This clone appeared a single time. The V gene is TRBV6-6, the J gene TRBJ1-2; no firm D call. Germline CDR1 MNHNY, CDR2 SVGAGI (reference sequence). V lost 2 bases and J lost 6, with 13 bases in between. This CDR3 region has 14 residues. This chain's CDR3 is CASSYPEKQDGYTF. In DNA, the CDR3 is TGTGCCAGCAGTTACCCAGAAAAGCAGGATGGCTACACCTTC.

The rearrangement joins TRBV5-6 to TRBJ1-1; the D is unclear. The CDR3 sequence is 14 residues long. From germline, CDR1 is SGHDT and CDR2 YYEEEE. V was cut by 2 bases and J by 1 base, with 9 bases left in between. CDR3 in DNA: TGTGCCAGCAGCTTAACAGCCCCGAACACTGAAGCTTTCTTT. Translated: CASSLTAPNTEAFF.

This rearrangement joins TRBV27 to TRBJ1-1; unclear D gene. The V gene's germline CDR1 is MNHEY and CDR2 SMNVEV (reference sequence). This CDR3 has 13 residues. The V end was cut by 2 bases, the J end by 1 base, with 5 bases between. In DNA form, the CDR3 reads TGTGCCAGCAGTTTAGCACAGAACACTGAAGCTTTCTTT. This sequence encodes CASSLAQNTEAFF.